The 6 T cell receptor beta chains below come from one sample, sequenced in a study of memory CD4+ T cells and cytomegalovirus serostatus. Assay used: immunoSEQ multiplex PCR; TCRdb lists only in-frame clones, some missing. The sample holds under 75,000 clones, 60% to 85% seen once. Single viable CD3+CD4+CD8-CD45RO+ cells were sorted as the memory CD4+ T cells. Sequencing was performed on memory CD4+ T cells from blood. Receptors originate from an adult in good health and CMV-seronegative. Some clones in this sample may be carry-over from other donors' samples.

The V gene is TRBV28, the J gene TRBJ1-2; D call uncertain. Germline V gene lookup returns CDR1 MDHEN and CDR2 SYDVKM. CDR3 length: 13 amino acids. Between the trimmed V and J ends, which lost 4 bases and 1 base, there was a span of 7 bases. This CDR3 reads CASSSYSNYGYTF. CDR3 sequence (DNA): TGTGCCAGCAGTTCATACAGTAACTATGGCTACACCTTC.

The rearrangement joins TRBV6-6 to TRBJ2-7; the match to TRBD2 covers 12 bases. V lost 2 bases, J lost 5 bases, and 7 bases stayed unmatched. Germline values: CDR1 MNHNY, CDR2 SVGAGI (reference sequence). This CDR3 region has 16 residues. The CDR3 DNA reads as TGTGCCAGCAGTTACCTGCTAGCGGGAGGGCCCCACGAGCAGTACTTC. Protein sequence: CASSYLLAGGPHEQYF.

This clone has only one observation. V gene TRBV11-2 combines with J gene TRBJ2-2; 7 nucleotides match TRBD2. The germline CDR1 and CDR2 sequences are SGHAT and FQNNGV. V shed 6 bases and J 6 bases; nucleotides not matched to a gene: 7. The CDR3 runs 14 residues. CDR3 sequence: CASRPGTNSGELFF. For the CDR3, the DNA is TGTGCCAGCAGACCCGGGACTAACTCCGGGGAGCTGTTTTTT.

The chain uses TRBV2 and TRBJ1-2, with TRBD1 matching 8 bases. The germline CDR1 and CDR2 sequences are SNHLY and FYNNEI. The CDR3 consists of 14 residues. Trimming at V came to 9 bases and at J to 0 bases, leaving 6 bases not matched to a gene. CDR3: CASRPGGSNYGYTF. CDR3 DNA: TGTGCCAGTCGTCCAGGGGGCTCTAACTATGGCTACACCTTC.

The sample holds a few counts of this clone. The J gene is TRBJ2-7, the V gene TRBV6-6, with TRBD2 matching over 10 bases. CDR3 length: 13 amino acids. Germline CDR1 reads MNHNY; CDR2 reads SVGAGI (reference sequence). Trimming cost V 2 bases and J 12 bases; bases outside gene matches: 7. The CDR3 sequence is CASSYGLAGALYF. The CDR3 bases are TGTGCCAGCAGTTACGGGCTAGCGGGGGCGTTGTACTTC.

This clone was counted ten times or more. V gene TRBV6-6 combines with J gene TRBJ1-2, with D maybe TRBD1 (5 bases). The V and J ends lost 6 bases and 4 bases respectively, with 21 bases between them. There are 16 residues in the CDR3. Germline V CDR1 and CDR2: MNHNY, SVGAGI (reference sequence). CDR3 nucleotides: TGTGCCAGCAGCGGGGCTTCAGTATCGAGCCGCTATGGCTACACCTTC. It is translated as CASSGASVSSRYGYTF.